This TCR beta chain was documented in a study of control samples from healthy donors and cancer patients. The V end lost 9 bases, the J end lost 6 bases, and 16 bases lay between the germline ends. Germline V lookup: CDR1 KGHDR, CDR2 SFDVKD. The CDR3 is 13 residues long. Repertoires were generated with immunoSEQ multiplex PCR, while TCRdb's copy carries only in-frame clones and drops some. Of roughly 450,000 clones detected, around nine tenths appear once; the ten largest clones hold around 6.8%. This chain links TRBV24-1 with TRBJ1-2; D gene unclear. Sequencing was done on a sample of PBMCs. The sequence was collected from a man between 35 and 55 years old with head and neck cancer. CDR3 sequence reads: CATGIGGSDGYTF. CDR3 bases: TGTGCCACCGGCATTGGTGGGAGTGATGGCTACACCTTC.